This record looks at one T cell receptor (beta chain) sequence and its context. No antigen is known for it. The sample holds no much larger clone one base away, and base qualities are not on file. This entry comes from a study of OX40 agonist ivuxolimab in advanced cancers. Turning to the overall study: Ivuxolimab was a fully human IgG2 agonistic monoclonal antibody targeting the costimulatory receptor OX40 (CD134). The monotherapy dose-escalation portion (N of about 52 patients) of the phase I ivuxolimab trial is reported in the paper. Partial responses occurred in three dose-escalation patients: two with cutaneous melanoma and one with hepatocellular carcinoma. Peripheral TCRbeta sequencing aimed to test whether ivuxolimab altered TCR sequence diversity and caused clonal T-cell expansion. Of the roughly 54 dose-escalation patients, hepatocellular carcinoma was present in roughly 19, melanoma in approximately 15, renal cell carcinoma in 9 and head and neck cancer in 9. Intravenous ivuxolimab was administered to patients every 2 weeks at six dose levels: 0.01, 0.1, 0.3, 1.5, 3 and 10 mg/kg. Patients were allowed to have had prior anti-PD-1, anti-PD-L1 or anti-CTLA-4 therapy, and approximately 41% of the dose-escalation patients had previously received checkpoint inhibitors. In the dose-escalation cohort, more than 80% of patients were male, and the mean age was approximately 60 years with a range of about 20 to 80.

The trial excluded patients who had a history of autoimmune disease or who were on systemic immunosuppression. In every dose cohort, peripheral blood was drawn for TCR sequencing at baseline, cycle 4 day 1, and cycle 7 day 1. The samples were taken from a phase I, first-in-human, multicenter, open-label dose-escalation trial of ivuxolimab. Adults with locally advanced or metastatic melanoma, renal cell carcinoma, hepatocellular carcinoma or head and neck squamous cell carcinoma were enrolled in the trial. CD4+ and CD8+ T cells were sorted separately from peripheral blood before TCR sequencing. Findings and caveats that apply to the study as a whole: After ivuxolimab, expanded clones were on average more numerous among CD8+ T cells than among CD4+ T cells. At doses from 0.1 to 3.0 mg/kg, clonal expansion was seen in both CD4+ and CD8+ blood T cells between baseline and week 6. Partial responders in the 0.1-3.0 mg/kg groups had among the lowest normalized peripheral clonal expansion, especially among CD8+ T cells. The antigen specificity of the clonally expanded peripheral T cells was not determined. Low levels of normalized T-cell clonal expansion were also shown by some nonresponding patients.

Based on the germline V gene, the CDR1 and CDR2 sequences are SGHAT and FQNNGV. Its CDR3 holds 14 amino acids, cysteine through phenylalanine. Just CDR3 DNA is preserved here, 42 bases in frame from base 1. V is clipped by 5 bases and J by 7 bases, and the sequence between their germline boundaries is 15 bases long. Genomic DNA was extracted from sorted cells for sequencing of the TCRbeta CDR3 region. The immunoSEQ Assay was used to sequence the TCRbeta CDR3 regions. TCRdb provides this immuneACCESS table in a form limited to in-frame rearrangements. Some clones are lacking; in checked studies, under half of them reflect an unresolved V gene, and why the rest are absent is not known. In all, the sample holds nearly 80,000 clones, and about four fifths of those were seen once. The leading ten clones occupy over 0.4% of the sample.

This sequence was found in an adult with an advanced solid tumor such as melanoma, head and neck, liver or kidney cancer. This receptor chain uses TRBV11-2 and TRBJ2-1; the D gene is not confidently resolved. This specimen consisted of CD4+ or CD8+ T cells sorted from blood, obtained in a trial of the OX40 agonist ivuxolimab. In nucleotide form, the sequence is TGTGCCAGCAGCCATCTTACCAACGTGAATGAGCAGTTCTTC. Its product reads: CASSHLTNVNEQFF.